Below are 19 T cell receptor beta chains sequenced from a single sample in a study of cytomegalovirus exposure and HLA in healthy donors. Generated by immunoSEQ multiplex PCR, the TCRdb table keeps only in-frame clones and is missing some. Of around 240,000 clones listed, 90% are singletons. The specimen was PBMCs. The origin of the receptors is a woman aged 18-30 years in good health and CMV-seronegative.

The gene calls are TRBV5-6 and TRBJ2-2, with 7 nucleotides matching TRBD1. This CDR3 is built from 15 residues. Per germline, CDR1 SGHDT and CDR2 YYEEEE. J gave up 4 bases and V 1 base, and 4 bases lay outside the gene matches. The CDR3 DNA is TGTGCCAGCAGCTTGAAGGGGGCGGGCACCGGGGAGCTGTTTTTT. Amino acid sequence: CASSLKGAGTGELFF.

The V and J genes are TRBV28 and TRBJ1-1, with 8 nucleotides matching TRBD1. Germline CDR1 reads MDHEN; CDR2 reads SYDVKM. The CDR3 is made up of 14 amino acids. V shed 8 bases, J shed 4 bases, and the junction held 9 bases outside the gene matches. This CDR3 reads CASSPRQGITEAFF. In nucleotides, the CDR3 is TGTGCCAGCTCCCCCCGACAGGGGATCACTGAAGCTTTCTTT.

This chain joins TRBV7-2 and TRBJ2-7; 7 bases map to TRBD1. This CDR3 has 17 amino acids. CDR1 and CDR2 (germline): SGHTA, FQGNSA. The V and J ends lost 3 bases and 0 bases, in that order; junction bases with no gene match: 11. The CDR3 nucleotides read TGTGCCAGCAGCTTCACAGACTGGACAGGTGGCTCCTACGAGCAGTACTTC. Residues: CASSFTDWTGGSYEQYF.

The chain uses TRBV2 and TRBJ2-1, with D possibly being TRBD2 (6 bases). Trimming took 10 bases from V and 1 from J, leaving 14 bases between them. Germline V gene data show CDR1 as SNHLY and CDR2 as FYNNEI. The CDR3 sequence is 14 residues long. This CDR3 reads CAIVLASSYNEQFF. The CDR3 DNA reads TGTGCCATCGTACTAGCAAGTTCCTACAATGAGCAGTTCTTC.

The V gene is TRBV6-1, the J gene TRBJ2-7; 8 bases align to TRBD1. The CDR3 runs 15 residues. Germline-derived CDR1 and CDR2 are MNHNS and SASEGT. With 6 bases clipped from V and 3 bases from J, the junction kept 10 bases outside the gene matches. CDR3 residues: CASRSGQGRSYEQYV. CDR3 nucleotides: TGTGCCAGCAGATCCGGACAGGGTAGGAGCTACGAGCAGTACGTC.

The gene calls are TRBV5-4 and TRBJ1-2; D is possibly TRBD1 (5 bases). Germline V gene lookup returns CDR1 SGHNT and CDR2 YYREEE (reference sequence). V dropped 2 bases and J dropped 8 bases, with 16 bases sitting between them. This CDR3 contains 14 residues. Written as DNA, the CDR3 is TGTGCCAGCAGCTTTCTGACAGAGTATATCGGCTACACCTTC. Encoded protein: CASSFLTEYIGYTF.

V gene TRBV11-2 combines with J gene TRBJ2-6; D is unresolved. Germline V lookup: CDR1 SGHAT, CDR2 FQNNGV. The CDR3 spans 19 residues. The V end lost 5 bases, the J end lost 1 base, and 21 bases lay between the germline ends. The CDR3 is CASSETGQPMPSGANVLTF. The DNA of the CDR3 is TGTGCCAGCAGCGAAACTGGGCAGCCGATGCCTTCTGGGGCCAACGTCCTGACTTTC.

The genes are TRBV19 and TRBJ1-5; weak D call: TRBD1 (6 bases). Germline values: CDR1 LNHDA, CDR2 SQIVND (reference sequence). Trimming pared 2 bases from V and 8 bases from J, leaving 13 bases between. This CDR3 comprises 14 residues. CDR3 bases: TGTGCCAGTAGTATAAGGGGGGGCCTGGAGCCCCAGCATTTT. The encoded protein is CASSIRGGLEPQHF.

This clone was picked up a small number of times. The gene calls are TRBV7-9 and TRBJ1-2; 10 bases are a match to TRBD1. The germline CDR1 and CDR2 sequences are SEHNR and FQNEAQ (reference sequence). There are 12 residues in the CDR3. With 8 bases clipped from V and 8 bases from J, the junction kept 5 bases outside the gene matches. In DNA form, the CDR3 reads TGTGCCAGCGGGACAGGGGAAGGCGGCTACACCTTC. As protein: CASGTGEGGYTF. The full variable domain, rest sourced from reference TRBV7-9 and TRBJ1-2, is DTGVSQNPRHKITKRGQNVTFRCDPISEHNRLYWYRQTLGQGPEFLTYFQNEAQLEKSRLLSDRFSAERPKGSFSTLEIQRTEQGDSAMYLCASGTGEGGYTFGSGTRLTVV.

The CDR3 region has the DNA TGTGCCAGCAGCTCGACTTTAGCGGGGGGGATTAAGGTGTTCTTC. This encodes CASSSTLAGGIKVFF. The chain couples TRBV5-4 to TRBJ2-1, with 11 bases that match TRBD2. Germline CDR1 SGHNT, CDR2 YYREEE (reference sequence). The CDR3 length is 15 residues. V lost 3 bases to trimming and J lost 15 bases; unmatched junction nucleotides: 14.

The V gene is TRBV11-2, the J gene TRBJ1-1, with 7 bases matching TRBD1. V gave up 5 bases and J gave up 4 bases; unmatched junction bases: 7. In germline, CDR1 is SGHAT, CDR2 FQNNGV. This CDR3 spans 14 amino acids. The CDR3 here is CASSRRQGGTEAFF. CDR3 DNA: TGTGCCAGCAGCCGTCGACAGGGTGGCACTGAAGCTTTCTTT.

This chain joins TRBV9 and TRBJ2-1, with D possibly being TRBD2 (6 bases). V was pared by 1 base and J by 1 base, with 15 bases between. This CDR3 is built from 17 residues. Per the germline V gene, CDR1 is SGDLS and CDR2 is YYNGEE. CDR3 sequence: CASSVFRDLASYNEQFF. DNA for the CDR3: TGTGCCAGCAGCGTATTTCGGGATCTAGCGTCCTACAATGAGCAGTTCTTC.

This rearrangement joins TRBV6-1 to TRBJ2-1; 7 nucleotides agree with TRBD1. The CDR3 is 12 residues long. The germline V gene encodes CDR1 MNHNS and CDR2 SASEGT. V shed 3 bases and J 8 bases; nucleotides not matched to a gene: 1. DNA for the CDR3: TGTGCCAGCAGTGAGACAGGGTATGAGCAGTTCTTC. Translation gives CASSETGYEQFF.

The CDR3 region is CASSLAGTAPYEQYF. The CDR3 coding sequence is TGCGCCAGCAGCCTCGCCGGGACAGCTCCCTACGAGCAGTACTTC. The genes are TRBV5-1 and TRBJ2-7; TRBD1 aligns across 7 bases. The germline gives CDR1 SGHRS, CDR2 YFSETQ. Losses at the gene ends were 4 bases for V and 2 bases for J; bases not matched to a gene: 9. This CDR3 comprises 15 residues. The full variable domain, with the rest looked up from reference TRBV5-1 and TRBJ2-7, is KAGVTQTPRYLIKTRGQQVTLSCSPISGHRSVSWYQQTPGQGLQFLFEYFSETQRNKGNFPGRFSGRQFSNSRSEMNVSTLELGDSALYLCASSLAGTAPYEQYFGPGTRLTVT.

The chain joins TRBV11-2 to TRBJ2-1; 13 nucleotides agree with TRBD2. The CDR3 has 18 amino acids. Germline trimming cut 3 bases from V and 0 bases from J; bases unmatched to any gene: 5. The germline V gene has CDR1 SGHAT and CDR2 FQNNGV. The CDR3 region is CASSFGLAGASSYNEQFF. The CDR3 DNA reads TGTGCCAGCAGCTTTGGACTAGCGGGGGCAAGCTCCTACAATGAGCAGTTCTTC.

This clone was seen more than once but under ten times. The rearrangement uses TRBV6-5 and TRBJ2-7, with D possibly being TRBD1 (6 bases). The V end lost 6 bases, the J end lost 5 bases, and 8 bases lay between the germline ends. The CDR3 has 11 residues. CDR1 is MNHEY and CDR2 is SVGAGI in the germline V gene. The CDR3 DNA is TGTGCCAGCAGAACAGGGAACGAGCAGTACTTC. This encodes CASRTGNEQYF.

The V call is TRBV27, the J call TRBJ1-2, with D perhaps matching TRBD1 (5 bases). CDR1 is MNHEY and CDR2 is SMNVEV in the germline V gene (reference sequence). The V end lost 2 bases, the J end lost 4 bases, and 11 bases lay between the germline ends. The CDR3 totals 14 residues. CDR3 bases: TGTGCCAGCAGTTTACGCGGGGGGATCTATGGCTACACCTTC. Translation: CASSLRGGIYGYTF.

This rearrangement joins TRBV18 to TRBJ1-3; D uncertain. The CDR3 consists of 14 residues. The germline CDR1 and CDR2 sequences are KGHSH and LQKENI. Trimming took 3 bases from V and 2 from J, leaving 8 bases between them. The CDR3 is CASSPESPGNTIYF. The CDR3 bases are TGTGCCAGCTCACCCGAGAGTCCTGGAAACACCATATATTTT.

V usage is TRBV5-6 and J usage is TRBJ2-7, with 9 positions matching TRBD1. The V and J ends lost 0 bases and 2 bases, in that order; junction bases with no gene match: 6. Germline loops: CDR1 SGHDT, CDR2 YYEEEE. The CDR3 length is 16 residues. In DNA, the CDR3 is TGTGCCAGCAGCTTGGACGGGGGACAGGGAACCTACGAGCAGTACGTC. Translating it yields CASSLDGGQGTYEQYV.